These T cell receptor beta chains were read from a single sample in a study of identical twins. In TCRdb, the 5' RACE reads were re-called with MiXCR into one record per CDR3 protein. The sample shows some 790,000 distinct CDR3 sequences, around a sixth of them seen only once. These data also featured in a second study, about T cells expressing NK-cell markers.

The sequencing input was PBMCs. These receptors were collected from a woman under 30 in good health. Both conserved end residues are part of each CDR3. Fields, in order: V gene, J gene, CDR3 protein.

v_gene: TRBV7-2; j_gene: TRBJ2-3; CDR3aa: CASSWRFTDTQYF
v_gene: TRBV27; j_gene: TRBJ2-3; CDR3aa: CASSRNPLRTDTQYF
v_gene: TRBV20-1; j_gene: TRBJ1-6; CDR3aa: CSAAETPLSPLHF
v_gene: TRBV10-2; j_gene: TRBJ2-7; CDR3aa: CASRSGSIYEQYF
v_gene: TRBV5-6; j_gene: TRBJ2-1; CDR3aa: CASSPTGNPFLEQFF
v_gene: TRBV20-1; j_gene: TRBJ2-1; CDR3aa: CSARDPVGTSGYEQFF
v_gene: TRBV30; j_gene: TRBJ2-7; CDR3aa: CAWSAGVEQYF
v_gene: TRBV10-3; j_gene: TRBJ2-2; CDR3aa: CAISQTGTSGGRGTGELFF
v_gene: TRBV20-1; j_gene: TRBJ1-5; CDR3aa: CSARVGNNQPQHF
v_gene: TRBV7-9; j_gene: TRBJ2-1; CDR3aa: CASSPEGTFYYNEQFF
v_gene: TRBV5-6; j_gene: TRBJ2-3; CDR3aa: CASSLVGDYRTDTQYF
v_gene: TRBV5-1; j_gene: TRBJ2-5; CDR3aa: CASSLAGPSGTLKRRETQYF
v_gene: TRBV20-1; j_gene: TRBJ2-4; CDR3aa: CSARDEGLIKNIQYF
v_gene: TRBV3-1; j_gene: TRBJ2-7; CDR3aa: CASRTDRGEQYF
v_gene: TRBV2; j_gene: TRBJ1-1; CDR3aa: CASKADSNTEAFF
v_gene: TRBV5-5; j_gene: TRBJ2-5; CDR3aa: CASSLILSSGQETQYF
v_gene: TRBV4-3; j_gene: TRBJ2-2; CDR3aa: CASSQEGAGSSGTGELFF
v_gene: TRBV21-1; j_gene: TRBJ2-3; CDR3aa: CASSFGGGANTDTQYF
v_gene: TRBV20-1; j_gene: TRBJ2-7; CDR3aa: CSARGPGGRYEQYF
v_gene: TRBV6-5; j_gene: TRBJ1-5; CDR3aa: CASSTSDQPQHF
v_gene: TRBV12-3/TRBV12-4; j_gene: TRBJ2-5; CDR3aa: CASSPRVAGRVETQYF
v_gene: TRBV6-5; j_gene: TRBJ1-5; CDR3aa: CASSSGTVGQPQHF
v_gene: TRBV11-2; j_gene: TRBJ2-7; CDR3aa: CASSFGGITLEQYF
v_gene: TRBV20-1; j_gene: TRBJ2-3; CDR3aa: CSASRGLPSTDTQYF
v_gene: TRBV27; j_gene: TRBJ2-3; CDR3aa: CASRTGLMTDTQYF
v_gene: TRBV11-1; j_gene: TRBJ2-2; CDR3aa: CASSSTDVSGGNTGELFF
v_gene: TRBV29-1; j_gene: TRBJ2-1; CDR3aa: CSAPSGGKSYNELFF
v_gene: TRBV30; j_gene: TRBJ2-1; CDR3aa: CAWSLQSYNEQFF
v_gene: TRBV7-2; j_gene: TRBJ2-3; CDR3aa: CASSPLAGGGDTQYF
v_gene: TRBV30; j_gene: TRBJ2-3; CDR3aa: CAWREGAGTSGRDTQYF
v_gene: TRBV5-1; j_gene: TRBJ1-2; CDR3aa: CASSLNPGQNYGYTF
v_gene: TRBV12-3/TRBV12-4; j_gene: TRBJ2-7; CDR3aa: CASSLSGEQYF
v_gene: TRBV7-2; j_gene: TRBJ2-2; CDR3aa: CASSPMLGRITGELFF
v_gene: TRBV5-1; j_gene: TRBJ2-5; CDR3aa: CASSRTGTGVETQYF
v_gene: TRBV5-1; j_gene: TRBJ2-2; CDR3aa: CASGGQGHAGELFF
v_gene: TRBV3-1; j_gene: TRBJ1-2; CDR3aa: CASSQEAGAGYTF